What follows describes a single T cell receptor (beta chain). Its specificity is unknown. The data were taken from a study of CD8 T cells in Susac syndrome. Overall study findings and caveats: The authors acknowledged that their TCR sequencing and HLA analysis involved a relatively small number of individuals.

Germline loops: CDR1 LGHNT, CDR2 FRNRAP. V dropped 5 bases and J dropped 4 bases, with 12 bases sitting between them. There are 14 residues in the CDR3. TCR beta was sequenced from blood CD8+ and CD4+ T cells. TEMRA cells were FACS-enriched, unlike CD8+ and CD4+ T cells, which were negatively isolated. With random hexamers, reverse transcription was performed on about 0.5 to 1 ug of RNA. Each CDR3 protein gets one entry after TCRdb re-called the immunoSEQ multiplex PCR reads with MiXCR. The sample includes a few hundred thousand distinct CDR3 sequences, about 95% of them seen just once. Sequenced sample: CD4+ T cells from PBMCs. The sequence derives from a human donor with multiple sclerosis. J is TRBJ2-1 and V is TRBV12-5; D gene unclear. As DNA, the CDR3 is TGTGCTAGTGGTCCGACTTCGGGTTACAATGAGCAGTTCTTC. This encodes CASGPTSGYNEQFF.